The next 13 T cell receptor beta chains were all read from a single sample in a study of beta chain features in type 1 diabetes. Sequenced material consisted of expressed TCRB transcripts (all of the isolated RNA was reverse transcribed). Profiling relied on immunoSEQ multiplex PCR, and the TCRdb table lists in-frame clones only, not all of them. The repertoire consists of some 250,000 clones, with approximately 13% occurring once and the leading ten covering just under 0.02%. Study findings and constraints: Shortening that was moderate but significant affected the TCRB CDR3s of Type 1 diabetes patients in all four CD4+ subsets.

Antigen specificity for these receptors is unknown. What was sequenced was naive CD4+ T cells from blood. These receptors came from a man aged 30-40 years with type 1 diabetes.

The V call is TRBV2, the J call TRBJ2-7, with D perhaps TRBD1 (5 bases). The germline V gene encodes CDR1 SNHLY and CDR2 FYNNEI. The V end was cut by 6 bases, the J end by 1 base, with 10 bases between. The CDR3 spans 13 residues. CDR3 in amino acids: CASSTTVSYEQYF. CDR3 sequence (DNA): TGTGCCAGCAGCACGACAGTGTCCTACGAGCAGTACTTC.

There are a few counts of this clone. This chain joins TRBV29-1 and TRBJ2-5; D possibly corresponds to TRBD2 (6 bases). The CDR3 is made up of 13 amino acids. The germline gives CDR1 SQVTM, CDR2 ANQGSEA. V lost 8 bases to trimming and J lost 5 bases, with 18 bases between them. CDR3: CSHLEGEKETQYF. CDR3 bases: TGCAGCCACTTGGAGGGAGAGAAGGAGACCCAGTACTTC.

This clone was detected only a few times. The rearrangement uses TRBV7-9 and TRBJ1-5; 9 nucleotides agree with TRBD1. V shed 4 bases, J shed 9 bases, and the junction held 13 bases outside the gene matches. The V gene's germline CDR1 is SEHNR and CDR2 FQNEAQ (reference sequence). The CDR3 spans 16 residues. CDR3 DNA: TGTGCCAGCAGCTCCTGGACAGGGGACATCATTCTGCCCCAGCATTTT. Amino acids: CASSSWTGDIILPQHF. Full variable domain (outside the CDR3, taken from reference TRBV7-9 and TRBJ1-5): DTGVSQNPRHKITKRGQNVTFRCDPISEHNRLYWYRQTLGQGPEFLTYFQNEAQLEKSRLLSDRFSAERPKGSFSTLEIQRTEQGDSAMYLCASSSWTGDIILPQHFGDGTRLSIL.

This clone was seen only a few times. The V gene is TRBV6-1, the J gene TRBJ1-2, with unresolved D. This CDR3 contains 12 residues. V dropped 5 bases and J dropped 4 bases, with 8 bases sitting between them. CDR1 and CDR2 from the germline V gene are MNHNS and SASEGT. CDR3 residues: CASSTPPYGYTF. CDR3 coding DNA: TGTGCCAGCAGTACACCACCCTATGGCTACACCTTC.

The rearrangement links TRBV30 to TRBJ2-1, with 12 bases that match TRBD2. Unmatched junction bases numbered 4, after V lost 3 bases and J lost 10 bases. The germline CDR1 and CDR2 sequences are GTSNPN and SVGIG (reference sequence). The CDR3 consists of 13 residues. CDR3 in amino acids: CAWSAGLAGEQFF. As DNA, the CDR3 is TGTGCCTGGAGCGCCGGACTAGCGGGGGAGCAGTTCTTC.

CDR3 region: CASSLARGETQYF. CDR3 DNA: TGTGCCAGCAGCTTAGCCAGGGGTGAGACCCAGTACTTC. This chain uses TRBV7-2 with TRBJ2-5; tentative D call: TRBD1 (6 bases). There are 13 residues in the CDR3. Germline loops: CDR1 SGHTA, CDR2 FQGNSA. Between the trimmed V and J ends, which lost 0 bases and 5 bases, there was a span of 7 bases.

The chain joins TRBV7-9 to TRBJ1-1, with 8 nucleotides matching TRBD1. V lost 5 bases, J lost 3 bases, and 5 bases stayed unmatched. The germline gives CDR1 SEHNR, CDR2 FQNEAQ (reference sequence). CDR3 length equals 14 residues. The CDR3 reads CASSLQGDDTEAFF. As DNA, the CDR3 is TGTGCCAGCAGCCTACAGGGGGACGACACTGAAGCTTTCTTT.

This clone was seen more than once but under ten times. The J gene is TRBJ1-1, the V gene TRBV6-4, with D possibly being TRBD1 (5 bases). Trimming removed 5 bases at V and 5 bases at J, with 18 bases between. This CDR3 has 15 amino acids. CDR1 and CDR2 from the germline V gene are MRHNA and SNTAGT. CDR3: CASSPDFGAGTEAFF. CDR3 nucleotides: TGTGCCAGCAGTCCAGACTTTGGGGCTGGGACTGAAGCTTTCTTT.

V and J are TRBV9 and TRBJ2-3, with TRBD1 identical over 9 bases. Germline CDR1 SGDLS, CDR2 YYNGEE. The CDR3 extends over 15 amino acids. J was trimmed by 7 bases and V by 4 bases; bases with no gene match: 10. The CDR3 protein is CASSTGTGGSYTQYF. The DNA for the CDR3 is TGTGCCAGCAGCACCGGTACAGGGGGCTCCTATACGCAGTATTTT.

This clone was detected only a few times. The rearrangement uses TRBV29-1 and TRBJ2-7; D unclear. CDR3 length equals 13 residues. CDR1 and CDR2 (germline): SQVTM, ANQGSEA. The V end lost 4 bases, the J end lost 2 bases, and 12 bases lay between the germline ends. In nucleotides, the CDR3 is TGCAGCGTTGGCGGTCCCGATACCTACGAGCAGTACTTC. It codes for CSVGGPDTYEQYF.

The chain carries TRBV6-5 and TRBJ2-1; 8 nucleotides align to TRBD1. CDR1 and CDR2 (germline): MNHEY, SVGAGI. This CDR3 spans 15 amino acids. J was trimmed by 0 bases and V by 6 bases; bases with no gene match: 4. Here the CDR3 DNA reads TGTGCCAGCAGGGAAACAGGGGGCTCCTACAATGAGCAGTTCTTC. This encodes CASRETGGSYNEQFF.

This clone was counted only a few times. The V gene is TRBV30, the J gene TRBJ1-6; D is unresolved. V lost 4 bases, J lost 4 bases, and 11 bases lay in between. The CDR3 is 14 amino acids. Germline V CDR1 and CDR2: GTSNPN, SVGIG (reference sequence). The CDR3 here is CAWNPGPYNSPLHF. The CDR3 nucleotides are TGTGCCTGGAACCCGGGTCCTTATAATTCACCCCTCCACTTT.

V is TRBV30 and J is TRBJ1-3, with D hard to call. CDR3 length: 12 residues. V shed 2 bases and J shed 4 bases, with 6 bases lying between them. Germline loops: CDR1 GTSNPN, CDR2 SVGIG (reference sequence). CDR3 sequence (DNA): TGTGCCTGGAGTCCGGGGGGAAACACCATATATTTT. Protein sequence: CAWSPGGNTIYF.